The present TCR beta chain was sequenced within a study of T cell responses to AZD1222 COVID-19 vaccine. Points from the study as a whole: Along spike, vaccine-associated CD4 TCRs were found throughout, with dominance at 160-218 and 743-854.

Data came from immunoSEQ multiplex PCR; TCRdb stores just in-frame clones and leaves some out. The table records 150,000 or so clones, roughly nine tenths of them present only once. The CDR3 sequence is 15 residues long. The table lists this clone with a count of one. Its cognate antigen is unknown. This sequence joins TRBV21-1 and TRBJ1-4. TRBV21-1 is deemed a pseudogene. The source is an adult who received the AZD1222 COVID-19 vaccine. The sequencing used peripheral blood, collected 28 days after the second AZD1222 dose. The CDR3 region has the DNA TGTGCCAGCAGCAATCGCGATCCAACTAATGAAAAACTGTTTTTT. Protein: CASSNRDPTNEKLFF.